This T cell receptor beta chain was sequenced in a study of shared clonotypes between healthy human individuals. Regarding the study as a whole: Non-shared clonotypes showed lower generation probabilities than clonotypes common to all four donors.

Assay used: immunoSEQ multiplex PCR; TCRdb lists only in-frame clones, some missing. The sample holds approximately 2,200,000 clones; about 93% are singletons and the top ten take more than 1.5%. The CDR3 covers 18 residues. Germline V gives CDR1 WSHSY, CDR2 SAAADI. The ends lost 4 bases at V and 6 bases at J; junction bases unmatched: 15. Concerning this clone itself: Its antigen is unidentified.

Cells designated naive CD8 were CD45RO-negative and were positively selected for CCR7, with terminally differentiated effector memory CD45RA+ cells excluded. The receptor comes from a man between 18 and 35 years old in good health. Some clones in this sample may be carry-over from other donors' samples. Sequenced material: naive CD8+ T cells from PBMCs. The V call is TRBV10-2, the J call TRBJ2-7, with 13 bases that match TRBD2. The CDR3 DNA reads TGCGCCAGCAGTGGGACTAGCGGGAGTTTTCCCCTCCCCGGCGAGCAGTACTTC. Translating gives CASSGTSGSFPLPGEQYF.